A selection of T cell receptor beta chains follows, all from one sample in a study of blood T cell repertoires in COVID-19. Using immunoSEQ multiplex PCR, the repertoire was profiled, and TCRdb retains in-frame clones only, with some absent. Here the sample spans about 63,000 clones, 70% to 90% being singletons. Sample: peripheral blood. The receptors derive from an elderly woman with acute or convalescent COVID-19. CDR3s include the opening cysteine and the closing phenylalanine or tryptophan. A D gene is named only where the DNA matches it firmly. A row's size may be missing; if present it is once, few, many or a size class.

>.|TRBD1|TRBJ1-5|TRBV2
CASTGDRAGGNQPQHF
TGTGCCAGCACTGGCGACAGGGCAGGGGGCAATCAGCCCCAGCATTTT
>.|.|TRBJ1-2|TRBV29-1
CSVVQDRNYGYTF
TGCAGCGTTGTCCAGGATCGTAACTATGGCTACACCTTC
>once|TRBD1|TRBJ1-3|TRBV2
CASTIIPQGQGRGNTIYF
TGTGCCAGCACTATAATCCCTCAAGGACAGGGGAGAGGAAACACCATATATTTT
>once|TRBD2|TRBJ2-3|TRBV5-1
CASSLFVAGVTDTQYF
TGCGCCAGCAGCTTGTTCGTGGCGGGAGTTACAGATACGCAGTATTTT
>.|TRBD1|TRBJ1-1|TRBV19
CASSKGTGGRTGAFF
TGTGCCAGTAGTAAAGGGACAGGGGGTCGTACTGGAGCTTTCTTT
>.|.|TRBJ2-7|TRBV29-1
CSIQRQSSYEQYF
TGCAGCATCCAACGACAGAGCTCCTACGAGCAGTACTTC
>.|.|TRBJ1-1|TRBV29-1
CSVPGTTTEAFF
TGCAGCGTCCCAGGGACAACGACTGAAGCTTTCTTT
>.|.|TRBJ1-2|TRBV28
CASSFGLEGGYTF
TGTGCCAGCAGTTTTGGGCTGGAGGGGGGCTACACCTTC
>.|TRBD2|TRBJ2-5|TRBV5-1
CASSLGLAGPQETQYF
TGCGCCAGCAGCCTGGGACTAGCGGGTCCTCAAGAGACCCAGTACTTC
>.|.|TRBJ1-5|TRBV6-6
CASSYSKAVGQPQHF
TGTGCCAGCAGTTACTCGAAAGCGGTGGGGCAGCCCCAGCATTTT